The sequence of this TCR beta chain was determined in a study of shared clonotypes between healthy human individuals. Broader study findings: Roughly 5% of naive CD4 clonotypes were common to several donors.

V trimming: 0 bases; J trimming: 3 bases; junction bases outside the gene matches: 1. The V gene's germline CDR1 is SGHRS and CDR2 YFSETQ. The length of the CDR3 is 15 residues. The method was immunoSEQ multiplex PCR; TCRdb's version includes in-frame clones alone and lacks a portion of them. The repertoire holds about 2 million clones, 90% to 95% seen once, with approximately 0.13% in the top ten. Concerning this clone itself: No antigen is known for it. The sample carries other DNA sequences with the same CDR3.

This receptor was taken from a man between 18 and 29 years old in good health. The rearrangement joins TRBV5-1 to TRBJ2-3, with 10 bases fitting TRBD1. Material for sequencing was naive CD4+ T cells sorted from blood. Noted subset: CD45RA+ positively selected. DNA for the CDR3: TGCGCCAGCAGCTTGGGACAGGGGGCGACAGATACGCAGTATTTT. This codes for CASSLGQGATDTQYF.